What follows are 32 T cell receptor beta chains derived from one specimen sequenced in a study of blood T cell repertoires in COVID-19. TCRdb keeps only in-frame clones here, not all; method: immunoSEQ multiplex PCR. This table has approximately 350,000 clones, 85% to 90% appearing once. Sequenced sample: PBMCs or T cells enriched from blood (not recorded which). Every receptor here comes from a man younger than 30 who had recovered from COVID-19.

The CDR3 region is CASSLWRTGGGYTF. DNA of the CDR3: TGTGCCAGCAGTTTATGGAGGACAGGGGGTGGCTACACCTTC. V is TRBV28 and J is TRBJ1-2; 10 bases map to TRBD1. Trimming took 0 bases from V and 7 from J; bases not matched to a gene: 2. The CDR3 is 14 residues long. In germline, CDR1 is MDHEN, CDR2 SYDVKM.

CDR3 nucleotide sequence: TGTGCCACCAGTGACCCCGGGACTAGGGCCCCCGGGGAGCTGTTTTTT. Translated, it gives CATSDPGTRAPGELFF. The V call is TRBV24-1, the J call TRBJ2-2; 8 bases fit TRBD2. V dropped 4 bases and J dropped 6; count of bases not matched to a gene: 9. The CDR3 runs to 16 residues. The V gene's germline CDR1 is KGHDR and CDR2 SFDVKD.

The gene calls are TRBV18 and TRBJ2-7; 12 nucleotides match TRBD1. This CDR3 comprises 14 residues. With 3 bases clipped from V and 6 bases from J, the junction kept 3 bases outside the gene matches. Germline values: CDR1 KGHSH, CDR2 LQKENI. For the CDR3, the DNA is TGTGCCAGCTCACCTGGGACAGGGGGCACCGAGCAGTACTTC. As protein: CASSPGTGGTEQYF.

This clone has a single count. The chain has TRBV19 and TRBJ2-5; TRBD2 matches 13 bases. The CDR3 length is 12 residues. Losses at the gene ends were 10 bases for V and 5 bases for J; bases not matched to a gene: 1. From germline, CDR1 is LNHDA and CDR2 SQIVND (reference sequence). The CDR3 nucleotides read TGTGCCACGGGACTAGCGGGGGAGACCCAGTACTTC. It translates to CATGLAGETQYF.

This chain joins TRBV6-5 and TRBJ2-7; 8 positions agree with TRBD1. CDR3 length equals 13 residues. Germline V lookup: CDR1 MNHEY, CDR2 SVGAGI. The ends lost 6 bases at V and 3 bases at J; junction bases unmatched: 4. CDR3: CASRPGQVYEQYF. CDR3 sequence (DNA): TGTGCCAGCAGACCGGGACAGGTCTACGAGCAGTACTTC.

This sequence joins TRBV9 and TRBJ2-7; 15 nucleotides line up with TRBD2. Looked up from germline, CDR1 is SGDLS and CDR2 is YYNGEE. The ends lost 4 bases at V and 6 bases at J; junction bases unmatched: 5. This CDR3 spans 15 amino acids. In DNA, the CDR3 is TGTGCCAGCAGCTGGACTAGCGGGAGGGCCGGCGAGCAGTACTTC. This sequence encodes CASSWTSGRAGEQYF.

J is TRBJ1-1 and V is TRBV29-1; D perhaps matches TRBD1 (6 bases). The CDR3 is made up of 13 amino acids. CDR1 is SQVTM, CDR2 ANQGSEA, per germline. V dropped 4 bases and J dropped 3 bases, with 12 bases sitting between them. CDR3 loop: CSVAGGGHTEAFF. The CDR3 coding sequence is TGCAGCGTTGCTGGGGGCGGGCACACTGAAGCTTTCTTT. The variable domain in full, with the rest retrieved from reference TRBV29-1 and TRBJ1-1, is SAVISQKPSRDICQRGTSLTIQCQVDSQVTMMFWYRQQPGQSLTLIATANQGSEATYESGFVIDKFPISRPNLTFSTLTVSNMSPEDSSIYLCSVAGGGHTEAFFGQGTRLTVV.

The gene calls are TRBV5-1 and TRBJ2-7, with TRBD2 matching 7 bases. The junction had 9 bases not matched to a gene; V was cut back by 0 bases and J by 0 bases. The germline V gene encodes CDR1 SGHRS and CDR2 YFSETQ. The CDR3 spans 17 residues. The CDR3 DNA follows: TGCGCCAGCAGCTTGGCCGGGGCTAGCGGAAGCTCCTACGAGCAGTACTTC. This encodes CASSLAGASGSSYEQYF. Combining the CDR3 with reference TRBV5-1 and TRBJ2-7 gives the whole variable domain KAGVTQTPRYLIKTRGQQVTLSCSPISGHRSVSWYQQTPGQGLQFLFEYFSETQRNKGNFPGRFSGRQFSNSRSEMNVSTLELGDSALYLCASSLAGASGSSYEQYFGPGTRLTVT.

The rearrangement joins TRBV12-3 or TRBV12-4 to TRBJ1-4, with a possible D match to TRBD1 (5 bases). There are 13 residues in the CDR3. V was clipped by 5 bases and J by 7 bases, with 11 bases between them. This CDR3 is CASSRQIGEKLFF. The CDR3 DNA follows: TGTGCCAGCAGTCGACAGATAGGTGAAAAACTGTTTTTT.

This clone was detected once. The V and J genes are TRBV1 and TRBJ2-1; the table's D call of TRBD2 was not tested on the DNA. TRBV1 is a recognized pseudogene. The CDR3 is made up of 16 amino acids. In DNA, the CDR3 is TGCACCAGCAGCCAACCCGAGACTAGCGGAAACAATGAGCAGTTCTTC. It specifies CTSSQPETSGNNEQFF.

This clone came up once. V is TRBV9 and J is TRBJ2-1; 8 bases are shared with TRBD2. This CDR3 comprises 15 residues. V lost 4 bases and J lost 8; bases outside the gene matches: 11. Germline V gives CDR1 SGDLS, CDR2 YYNGEE. Written as DNA, the CDR3 is TGTGCCAGCAGCCCCCATCGGGGGGGCCGGGATGAGCAGTTCTTC. Its translation: CASSPHRGGRDEQFF.

The chain combines TRBV27 with TRBJ2-7; TRBD1 matches 7 bases. Trimming took 5 bases from V and 7 from J; bases not matched to a gene: 14. Germline CDR1 MNHEY, CDR2 SMNVEV (reference sequence). The CDR3 covers 15 residues. CDR3 residues: CASSHYRGIFGEQYF. The CDR3 DNA sequence: TGTGCCAGCAGTCACTACAGGGGAATCTTTGGAGAGCAGTACTTC.

The V and J genes are TRBV27 and TRBJ2-1; 13 bases map to TRBD2. This CDR3 is built from 15 residues. Trimming at V came to 4 bases and at J to 6 bases, leaving 3 bases not matched to a gene. Looked up from germline, CDR1 is MNHEY and CDR2 is SMNVEV (reference sequence). Here the CDR3 reads CASSSRLAGGNEQFF. The CDR3 DNA follows: TGTGCCAGCAGTTCAAGACTAGCGGGAGGCAATGAGCAGTTCTTC.

This rearrangement joins TRBV6-4 to TRBJ1-1; D not resolved. There are 13 residues in the CDR3. Germline values: CDR1 MRHNA, CDR2 SNTAGT. The ends were cut back, 6 bases at V and 5 bases at J, with 13 bases in the middle. CDR3 nucleotides: TGTGCCAGCAGAGCTACACGGGAGACTGAAGCTTTCTTT. This codes for CASRATRETEAFF.

The V call is TRBV9, the J call TRBJ1-1; no definite D call. V shed 0 bases and J shed 4 bases, with 10 bases lying between them. CDR1 is SGDLS and CDR2 is YYNGEE in the germline V gene. This CDR3 contains 14 residues. Written as DNA, the CDR3 is TGTGCCAGCAGCGTAGCTGGGGAGTTCACTGAAGCTTTCTTT. Protein product: CASSVAGEFTEAFF.

In DNA, the CDR3 is TGTGCCAGCAGTGAAGTGTTGGAAGGGGCAGATACGCAGTATTTT. This encodes CASSEVLEGADTQYF. The chain combines TRBV6-1 with TRBJ2-3; a weak D match, TRBD1 (5 bases). V gave up 1 base and J gave up 4 bases, with 12 bases separating them. The CDR3 contains 15 residues. CDR1 and CDR2 from the germline V gene are MNHNS and SASEGT.

This clone was recorded only once. The rearrangement uses TRBV7-2 and TRBJ1-1; the match to TRBD1 covers 8 bases. Per germline, CDR1 SGHTA and CDR2 FQGNSA. After removal of 1 base from V and 11 bases from J, the junction contained 9 bases not matched to a gene. The CDR3 spans 14 residues. The CDR3 loop reads CASSLGTGRRGAFF. The DNA of the CDR3 is TGTGCCAGCAGCTTAGGGACAGGGAGAAGAGGGGCTTTCTTT.

As regards this clone: Other DNA sequences from this sample encode an identical CDR3 as well. The V call is TRBV5-1, the J call TRBJ1-3; D call uncertain. V dropped 5 bases and J dropped 0 bases, with 12 bases sitting between them. In germline, CDR1 is SGHRS, CDR2 YFSETQ. The CDR3 consists of 15 residues. The CDR3 loop reads CASSRDTYSGNTIYF. In DNA, the CDR3 is TGCGCCAGCAGTCGAGACACATACTCTGGAAACACCATATATTTT.

The V call is TRBV6-5, the J call TRBJ2-1, with TRBD2 identical over 7 bases. The V gene end was trimmed by 8 bases and the J gene end by 5 bases; junction bases not matched to a gene: 12. Per germline, CDR1 MNHEY and CDR2 SVGAGI. This CDR3 is 15 amino acids long. The CDR3 DNA follows: TGTGCCAGCGTAGCCTCAGGGCTAGCGGACAATGAGCAGTTCTTC. It specifies CASVASGLADNEQFF.

V usage is TRBV6-5 and J usage is TRBJ1-3; unclear D gene. V was pared by 2 bases and J by 0 bases, with 5 bases between. The CDR3 is 14 residues long. CDR1 is MNHEY, CDR2 SVGAGI, per germline. CDR3 sequence (DNA): TGTGCCAGCAGTTACGCGTCCTCTGGAAACACCATATATTTT. This encodes CASSYASSGNTIYF.

The chain has TRBV14 and TRBJ2-1; D remains ambiguous. The CDR3 sequence is 15 residues long. V was clipped by 4 bases and J by 0 bases, with 10 bases between them. In germline, CDR1 is SGHDN, CDR2 FVKESK. CDR3 DNA sequence: TGTGCCAGCAGCCCGCTAGGAAGCTCCTACAATGAGCAGTTCTTC. This gives the protein CASSPLGSSYNEQFF.

The V call is TRBV7-6, the J call TRBJ2-2; 10 bases map to TRBD2. The CDR3 has 16 amino acids. Trimming cost V 5 bases and J 3 bases; bases outside gene matches: 6. Per germline, CDR1 SGHVS and CDR2 FNYEAQ. The CDR3 sequence is CASSPLAGEDTGELFF. The CDR3 DNA reads TGTGCCAGCAGCCCCCTAGCGGGAGAGGACACCGGGGAGCTGTTTTTT. Based on the CDR3 plus reference TRBV7-6 and TRBJ2-2, the full variable domain is GAGVSQSPRYKVTKRGQDVALRCDPISGHVSLYWYRQALGQGPEFLTYFNYEAQQDKSGLPNDRFSAERPEGSISTLTIQRTEQRDSAMYRCASSPLAGEDTGELFFGEGSRLTVL.

The rearrangement joins TRBV7-2 to TRBJ1-2; 9 bases align to TRBD1. Per germline, CDR1 SGHTA and CDR2 FQGNSA. The J segment lost 2 bases and the V segment lost 1 base, leaving 2 bases of the junction unmatched. This CDR3 comprises 15 residues. In DNA form, the CDR3 reads TGTGCCAGCAGCTTAGACAGGGGGCGGAACTATGGCTACACCTTC. It yields the protein CASSLDRGRNYGYTF.

This chain links TRBV7-2 with TRBJ2-1; no clear D. The CDR3 has 14 amino acids. V was clipped by 1 base and J by 7 bases, with 11 bases between them. Germline-derived CDR1 and CDR2 are SGHTA and FQGNSA. CDR3 in amino acids: CASSLGAAVNEQFF. CDR3 in DNA: TGTGCCAGCAGCTTAGGAGCTGCGGTTAATGAGCAGTTCTTC. The variable domain in full, completed from reference TRBV7-2 and TRBJ2-1, reads GAGVSQSPSNKVTEKGKDVELRCDPISGHTALYWYRQSLGQGLEFLIYFQGNSAPDKSGLPSDRFSAERTGGSVSTLTIQRTQQEDSAVYLCASSLGAAVNEQFFGPGTRLTVL.

J is TRBJ1-4 and V is TRBV19, with D perhaps TRBD1 (5 bases). The germline V gene has CDR1 LNHDA and CDR2 SQIVND (reference sequence). This CDR3 has 15 amino acids. Trimming shortened V by 3 bases and J by 11 bases, and 19 bases separated the two germline ends. CDR3 in amino acids: CASSMSGLASGKLFF. CDR3 nucleotides: TGTGCCAGTAGTATGTCAGGGCTCGCTTCTGGGAAACTGTTTTTT.

J is TRBJ1-4 and V is TRBV19, with TRBD1 matching over 7 bases. Unmatched junction bases numbered 9, after V lost 7 bases and J lost 7 bases. The CDR3 is 14 amino acids. Germline V gene sequence: CDR1 LNHDA, CDR2 SQIVND (reference sequence). The CDR3 here is CASTRGRTGEKLFF. The CDR3 DNA follows: TGTGCCAGTACGAGGGGGCGTACTGGTGAAAAACTGTTTTTT.

This sequence joins TRBV11-2 and TRBJ1-3; no clear D gene. Trimming cost V 5 bases and J 0 bases, with 14 bases left between them. The CDR3 has 16 amino acids. CDR1 and CDR2 from the germline V gene are SGHAT and FQNNGV. The CDR3 loop reads CASSPHTESSGNTIYF. The CDR3 nucleotides read TGTGCCAGCAGCCCCCATACCGAGAGCTCTGGAAACACCATATATTTT.

V is TRBV24-1 and J is TRBJ2-7; the match to TRBD1 covers 10 bases. Trimming removed 9 bases from V and 5 bases from J; junction bases left unmatched: 6. The CDR3 totals 13 residues. The germline V gene encodes CDR1 KGHDR and CDR2 SFDVKD. The CDR3 sequence is CATEGTGVHEQYF. CDR3 nucleotide sequence: TGTGCCACCGAAGGGACAGGGGTTCACGAGCAGTACTTC.

The chain employs TRBV11-1 and TRBJ1-4, with 8 bases aligning to TRBD1. V gave up 3 bases and J gave up 3 bases; unmatched junction bases: 6. Germline CDR1 reads SGHAT; CDR2 reads FQDESV (reference sequence). This CDR3 contains 16 residues. CDR3 nucleotides: TGTGCCAGCAGCTTCGGACAGGGAAAAGCTAATGAAAAACTGTTTTTT. Translation gives CASSFGQGKANEKLFF.

CDR3 sequence: CASSGPLTRTYEQYF. DNA of the CDR3: TGTGCCAGCAGTGGTCCCCTGACTAGAACCTACGAGCAGTACTTC. The rearrangement links TRBV25-1 to TRBJ2-7; the D gene is possibly TRBD2 (6 bases). The CDR3 covers 15 residues. Trimming shortened V by 4 bases and J by 2 bases, and 15 bases separated the two germline ends. In germline, CDR1 is MGHDK, CDR2 SYGVNS.

The chain links TRBV5-1 to TRBJ2-3; the D gene is possibly TRBD1 (5 bases). Germline V gene data show CDR1 as SGHRS and CDR2 as YFSETQ. The CDR3 length is 16 residues. V lost 0 bases and J 1 base, leaving 12 bases between the germline ends. In DNA, the CDR3 is TGCGCCAGCAGCTTGGTTGCTGGGGCCGGCACAGATACGCAGTATTTT. This encodes CASSLVAGAGTDTQYF.

The genes are TRBV12-3 or TRBV12-4 and TRBJ1-6; the D gene is possibly TRBD1 (5 bases). V was clipped by 10 bases and J by 9 bases, with 16 bases between them. There are 13 residues in the CDR3. The chain's CDR3 is CATAEVGGSPLHF. DNA of the CDR3: TGTGCCACCGCAGAGGTCGGGGGTTCACCCCTCCACTTT.